This TCR beta chain comes out of a study of blood T cell repertoires in COVID-19. Study as a whole: In each case, the material was cDNA or gDNA derived from T cells, B-cell-depleted T cells, or PBMCs.

Repertoires were generated with immunoSEQ multiplex PCR, while TCRdb's copy carries only in-frame clones and drops some. The table shows some 300,000 clones, with approximately 86% occurring only once. Germline values: CDR1 LGHDT, CDR2 YNNKEL (reference sequence). The CDR3 is made up of 15 amino acids. Trimming took 1 base from V and 4 from J, leaving 14 bases between them. The rearrangement links TRBV3-1 (or the pseudogene TRBV3-2) to TRBJ2-7, with D possibly TRBD2 on 6 matching bases. The specimen was peripheral blood. The sequence was obtained from a woman in her 50s with active or convalescent COVID-19. CDR3 nucleotides: TGTGCCAGCAGCCAAGGCACCGGACTACGATACGAGCAGTACTTC. Protein product: CASSQGTGLRYEQYF.